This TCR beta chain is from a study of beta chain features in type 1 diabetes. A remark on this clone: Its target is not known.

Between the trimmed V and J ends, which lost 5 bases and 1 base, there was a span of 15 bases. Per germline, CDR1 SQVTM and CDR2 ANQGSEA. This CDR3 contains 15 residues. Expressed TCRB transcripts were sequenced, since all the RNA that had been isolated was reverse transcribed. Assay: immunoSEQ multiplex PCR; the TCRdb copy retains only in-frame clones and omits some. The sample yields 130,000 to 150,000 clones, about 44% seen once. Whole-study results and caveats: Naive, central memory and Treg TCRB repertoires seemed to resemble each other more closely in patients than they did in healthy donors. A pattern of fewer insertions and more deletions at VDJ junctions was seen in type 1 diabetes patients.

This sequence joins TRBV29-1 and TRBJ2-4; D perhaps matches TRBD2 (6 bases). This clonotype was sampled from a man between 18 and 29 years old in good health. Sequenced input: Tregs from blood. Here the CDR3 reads CSVSWGDSAKNIQYF. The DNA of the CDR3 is TGCAGCGTTTCCTGGGGGGATTCGGCCAAAAACATTCAGTACTTC.